This T cell receptor beta chain was found in a study of cytomegalovirus exposure and HLA in healthy donors. Primers included in the PCR were 60 Vbeta and 13 Jbeta primers. Sequenced by immunoSEQ multiplex PCR; TCRdb stores in-frame clones only, minus some. The sample has some 90,000 clones; roughly 70% are singletons. CDR3 length equals 13 residues. The V segment lost 5 bases and the J segment 6 bases; nucleotides outside the gene matches: 7. Germline CDR1 SEHNR, CDR2 FQNEAQ (reference sequence). The chain uses TRBV7-9 and TRBJ2-7, with 7 bases fitting TRBD1. The TCR was taken from a man between 50 and 59 years old in good health and CMV-seronegative. The sample consisted of PBMCs. This CDR3 reads CASSPIDRVEQYF. As DNA, the CDR3 is TGTGCCAGCAGCCCCATTGACAGGGTCGAGCAGTACTTC. Combining the CDR3 with reference TRBV7-9 and TRBJ2-7 gives the whole variable domain DTGVSQNPRHKITKRGQNVTFRCDPISEHNRLYWYRQTLGQGPEFLTYFQNEAQLEKSRLLSDRFSAERPKGSFSTLEIQRTEQGDSAMYLCASSPIDRVEQYFGPGTRLTVT.